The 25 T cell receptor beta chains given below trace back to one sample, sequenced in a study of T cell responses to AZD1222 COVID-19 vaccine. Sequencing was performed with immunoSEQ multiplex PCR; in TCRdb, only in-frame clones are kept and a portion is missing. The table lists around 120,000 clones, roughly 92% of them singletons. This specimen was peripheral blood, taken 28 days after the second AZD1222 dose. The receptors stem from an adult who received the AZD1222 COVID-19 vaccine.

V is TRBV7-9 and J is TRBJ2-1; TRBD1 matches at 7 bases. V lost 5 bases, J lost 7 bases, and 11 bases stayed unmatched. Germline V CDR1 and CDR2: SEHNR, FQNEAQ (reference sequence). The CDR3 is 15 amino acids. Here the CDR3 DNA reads TGTGCCAGCAGCCTATACGGGGACAGCAAAAATGAGCAGTTCTTC. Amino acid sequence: CASSLYGDSKNEQFF.

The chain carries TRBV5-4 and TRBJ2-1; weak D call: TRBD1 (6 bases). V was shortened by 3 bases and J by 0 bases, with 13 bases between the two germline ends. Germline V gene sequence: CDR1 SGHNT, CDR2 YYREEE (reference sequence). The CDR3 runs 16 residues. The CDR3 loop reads CASSWAGAGSYNEQFF. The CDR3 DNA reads TGTGCCAGCAGCTGGGCAGGGGCAGGCTCCTACAATGAGCAGTTCTTC.

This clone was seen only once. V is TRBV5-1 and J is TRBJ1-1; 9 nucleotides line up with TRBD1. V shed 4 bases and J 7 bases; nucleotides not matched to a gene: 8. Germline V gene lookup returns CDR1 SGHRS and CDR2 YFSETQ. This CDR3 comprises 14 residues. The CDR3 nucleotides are TGCGCCAGCAGCGCGGGACAGGGTTTCGATGAAGCTTTCTTT. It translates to CASSAGQGFDEAFF.

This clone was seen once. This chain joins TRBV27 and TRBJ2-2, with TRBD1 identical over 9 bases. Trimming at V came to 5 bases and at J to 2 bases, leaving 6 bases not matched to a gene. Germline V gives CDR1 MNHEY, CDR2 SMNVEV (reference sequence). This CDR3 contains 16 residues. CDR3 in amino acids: CASSPRTGANTGELFF. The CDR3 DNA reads TGTGCCAGCAGTCCCAGGACAGGGGCAAACACCGGGGAGCTGTTTTTT.

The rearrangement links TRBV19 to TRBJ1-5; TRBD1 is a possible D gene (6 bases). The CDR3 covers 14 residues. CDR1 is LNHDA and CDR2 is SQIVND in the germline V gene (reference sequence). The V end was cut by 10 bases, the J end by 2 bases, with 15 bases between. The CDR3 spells CATTDRRGNQPQHF. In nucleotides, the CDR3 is TGTGCCACCACCGACAGGAGGGGCAATCAGCCCCAGCATTTT.

The CDR3 sequence: CASSKMTGPYGYTF. The DNA for the CDR3 is TGTGCCAGCAGCAAGATGACAGGTCCCTATGGCTACACCTTC. The rearrangement links TRBV9 to TRBJ1-2; the D gene is possibly TRBD1 (6 bases). Germline CDR1 SGDLS, CDR2 YYNGEE. The CDR3 extends over 14 amino acids. V dropped 4 bases and J dropped 4 bases, with 14 bases sitting between them. Full variable domain (missing parts from reference TRBV9 and TRBJ1-2): DSGVTQTPKHLITATGQRVTLRCSPRSGDLSVYWYQQSLDQGLQFLIQYYNGEERAKGNILERFSAQQFPDLHSELNLSSLELGDSALYFCASSKMTGPYGYTFGSGTRLTVV.

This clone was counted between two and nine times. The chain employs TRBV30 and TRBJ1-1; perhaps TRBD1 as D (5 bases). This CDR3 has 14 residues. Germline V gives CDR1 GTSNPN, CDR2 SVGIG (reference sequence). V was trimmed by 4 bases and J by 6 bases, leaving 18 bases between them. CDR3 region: CAWIRNWGGSEAFF. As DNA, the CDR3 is TGTGCCTGGATCCGGAACTGGGGGGGGTCTGAAGCTTTCTTT. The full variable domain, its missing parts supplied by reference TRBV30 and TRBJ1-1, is SQTIHQWPATLVQPVGSPLSLECTVEGTSNPNLYWYRQAAGRGLQLLFYSVGIGQISSEVPQNLSASRPQDRQFILSSKKLLLSDSGFYLCAWIRNWGGSEAFFGQGTRLTVV.

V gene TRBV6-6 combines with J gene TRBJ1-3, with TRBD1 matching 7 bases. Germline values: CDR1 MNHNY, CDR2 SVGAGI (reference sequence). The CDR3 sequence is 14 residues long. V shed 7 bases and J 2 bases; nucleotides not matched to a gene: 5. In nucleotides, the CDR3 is TGTGCCAGCAAGCAGGGGGGTACTGGAAACACCATATATTTT. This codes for CASKQGGTGNTIYF.

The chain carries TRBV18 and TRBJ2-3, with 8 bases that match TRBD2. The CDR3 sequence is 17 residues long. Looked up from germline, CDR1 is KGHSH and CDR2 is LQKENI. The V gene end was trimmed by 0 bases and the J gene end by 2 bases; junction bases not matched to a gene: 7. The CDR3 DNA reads TGTGCCAGCTCACCACCGGCGGGGGGCCAGTACACAGATACGCAGTATTTT. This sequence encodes CASSPPAGGQYTDTQYF.

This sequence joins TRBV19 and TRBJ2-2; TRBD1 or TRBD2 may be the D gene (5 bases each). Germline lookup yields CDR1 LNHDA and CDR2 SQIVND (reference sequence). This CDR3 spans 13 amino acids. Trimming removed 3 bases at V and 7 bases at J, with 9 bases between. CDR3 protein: CASSIGTGGELFF. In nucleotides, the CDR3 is TGTGCCAGTAGTATCGGGACGGGCGGGGAGCTGTTTTTT.

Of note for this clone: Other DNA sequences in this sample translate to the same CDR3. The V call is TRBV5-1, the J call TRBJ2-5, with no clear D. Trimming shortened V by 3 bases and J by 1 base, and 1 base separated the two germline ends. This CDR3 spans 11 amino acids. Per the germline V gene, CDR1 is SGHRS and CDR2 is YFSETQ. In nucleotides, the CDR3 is TGCGCCAGCAGCTCCCAAGAGACCCAGTACTTC. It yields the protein CASSSQETQYF.

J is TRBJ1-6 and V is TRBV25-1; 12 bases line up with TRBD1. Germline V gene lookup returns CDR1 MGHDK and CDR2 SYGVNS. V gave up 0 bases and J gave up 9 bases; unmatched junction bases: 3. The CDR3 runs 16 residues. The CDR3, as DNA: TGTGCCAGCAGTGAATATGGGACAGGGGGCAGTTCACCCCTCCACTTT. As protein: CASSEYGTGGSSPLHF.

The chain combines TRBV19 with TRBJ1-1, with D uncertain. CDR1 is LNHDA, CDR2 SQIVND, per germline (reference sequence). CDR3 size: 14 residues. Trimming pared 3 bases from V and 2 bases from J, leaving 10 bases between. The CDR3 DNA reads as TGTGCCAGTAGTATTGATGGAGTCAACACTGAAGCTTTCTTT. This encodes CASSIDGVNTEAFF.

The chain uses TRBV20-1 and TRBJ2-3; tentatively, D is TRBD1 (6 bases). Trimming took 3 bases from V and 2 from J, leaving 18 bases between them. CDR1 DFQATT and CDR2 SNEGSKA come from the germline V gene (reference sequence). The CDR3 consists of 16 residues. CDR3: CSASRFGAGATDTQYF. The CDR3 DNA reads TGCAGTGCTAGTCGGTTCGGGGCAGGGGCCACAGATACGCAGTATTTT.

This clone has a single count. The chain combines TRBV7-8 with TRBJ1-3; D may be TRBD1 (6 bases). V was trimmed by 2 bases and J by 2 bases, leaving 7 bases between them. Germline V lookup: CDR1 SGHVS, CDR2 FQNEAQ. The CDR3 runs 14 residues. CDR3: CASSLSGAGNTIYF. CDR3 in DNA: TGTGCCAGCAGCTTATCAGGGGCTGGAAACACCATATATTTT.

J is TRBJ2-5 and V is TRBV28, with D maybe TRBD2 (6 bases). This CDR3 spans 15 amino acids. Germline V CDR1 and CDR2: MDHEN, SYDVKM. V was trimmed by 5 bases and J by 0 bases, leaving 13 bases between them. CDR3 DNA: TGTGCCAGCAGTCCACAGGAGGGGTACCAAGAGACCCAGTACTTC. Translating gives CASSPQEGYQETQYF.

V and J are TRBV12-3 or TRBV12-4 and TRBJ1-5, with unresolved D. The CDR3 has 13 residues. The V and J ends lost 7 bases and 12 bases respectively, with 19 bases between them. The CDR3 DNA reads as TGTGCCAGCACCGCCCTCGAGGGCACGCACCAGCATTTT. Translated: CASTALEGTHQHF.

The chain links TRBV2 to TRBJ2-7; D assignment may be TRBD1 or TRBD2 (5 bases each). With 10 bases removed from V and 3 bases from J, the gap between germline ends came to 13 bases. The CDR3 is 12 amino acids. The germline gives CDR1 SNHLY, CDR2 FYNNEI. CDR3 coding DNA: TGTGCCATCCGGGACGGCAGCTACGAGCAGTACTTC. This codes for CAIRDGSYEQYF.

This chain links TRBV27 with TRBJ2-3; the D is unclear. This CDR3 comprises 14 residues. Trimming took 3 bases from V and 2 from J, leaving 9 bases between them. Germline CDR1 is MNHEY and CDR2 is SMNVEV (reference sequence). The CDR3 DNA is TGTGCCAGCAGTTTGGGGATGTACACAGATACGCAGTATTTT. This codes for CASSLGMYTDTQYF.

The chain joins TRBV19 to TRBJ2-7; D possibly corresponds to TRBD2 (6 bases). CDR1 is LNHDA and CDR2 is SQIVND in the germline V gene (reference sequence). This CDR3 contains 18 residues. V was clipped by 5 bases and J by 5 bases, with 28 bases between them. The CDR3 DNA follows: TGTGCCAGTAGTCACGTCGGCGGAGGGATCGGGAAACGGGACGAGCAGTACTTC. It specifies CASSHVGGGIGKRDEQYF.

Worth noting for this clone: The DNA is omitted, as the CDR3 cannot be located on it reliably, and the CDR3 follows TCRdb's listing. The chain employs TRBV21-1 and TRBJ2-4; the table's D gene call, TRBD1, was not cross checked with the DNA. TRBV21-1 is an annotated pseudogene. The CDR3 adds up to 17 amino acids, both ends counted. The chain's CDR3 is CASSKVGQGTAKNIQYF.

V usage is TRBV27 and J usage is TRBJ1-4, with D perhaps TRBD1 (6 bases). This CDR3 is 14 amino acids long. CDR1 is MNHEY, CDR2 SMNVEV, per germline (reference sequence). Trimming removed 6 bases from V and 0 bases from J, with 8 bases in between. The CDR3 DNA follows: TGTGCCAGCAGGCGGACAGCAACTAATGAAAAACTGTTTTTT. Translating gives CASRRTATNEKLFF.

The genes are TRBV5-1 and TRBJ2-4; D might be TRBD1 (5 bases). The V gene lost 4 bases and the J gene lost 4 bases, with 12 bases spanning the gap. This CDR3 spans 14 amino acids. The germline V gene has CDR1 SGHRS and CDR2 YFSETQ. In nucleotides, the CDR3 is TGCGCCAGCAGCCCGGTCCAGGGAAAAAACATTCAGTACTTC. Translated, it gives CASSPVQGKNIQYF.

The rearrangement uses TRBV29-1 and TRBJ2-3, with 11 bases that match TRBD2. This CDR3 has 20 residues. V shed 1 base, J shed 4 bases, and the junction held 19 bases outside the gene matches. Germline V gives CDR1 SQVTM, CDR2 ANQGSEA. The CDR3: CSVEALGTSGRGHRADTQYF. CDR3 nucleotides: TGCAGCGTTGAAGCTCTGGGTACTAGCGGGAGAGGTCATAGGGCAGATACGCAGTATTTT.

CDR3: CASSQRSGPGREKLFF. The CDR3 nucleotides read TGCGCCAGCAGCCAACGTTCCGGGCCCGGGCGTGAAAAACTGTTTTTT. V and J are TRBV4-1 and TRBJ1-4; D gene uncertain. The length of the CDR3 is 16 residues. Germline V gene data show CDR1 as MGHRA and CDR2 as YSYEKL. Trimming removed 2 bases from V and 7 bases from J, with 17 bases in between.